These T cell receptor beta chains were read from a single sample in a study of T cells in Graves' hyperthyroidism and ophthalmopathy. Via MiXCR, TCRdb re-called the multiplex PCR reads, giving one row per CDR3 protein. Here the sample spans about 560,000 distinct CDR3 sequences, around 16% being singletons. Sequencing used blood. The receptors were gathered from a woman aged 30 to 39 with Graves' hyperthyroidism. CDR3s include the opening cysteine and the closing phenylalanine or tryptophan. The D gene is left open where the match is weak. For some rows the clone size is stated as once, few or many, or as a class when expanded; others skip it.

cdr3_nt cdr3_aa j_call clone_size v_call d_call
TGTGCCAGCAGCTTAGTTCAGACACTAGCCAAAAACATTCAGTACTTC CASSLVQTLAKNIQYF TRBJ2-4 - TRBV7-9 -
TGCGCCAGCAGCCCCCTCGGCTGGCGGGATGGGACCTACGAGCAGTACTTC CASSPLGWRDGTYEQYF TRBJ2-7 - TRBV5-1 -
TGTGCCAGCAGCACTAGGACCACCGGGGAGCTGTTTTTT CASSTRTTGELFF TRBJ2-2 - TRBV11-2 -
TGTGCCAGCAGTTACAACGGTGACAGGGGGTCTGGGGCCAACGTCCTGACTTTC CASSYNGDRGSGANVLTF TRBJ2-6 - TRBV6-2/TRBV6-3 TRBD1
TGTGCCTGTACGGTTAGTGGCAATTCACCCCTCCACTTT CACTVSGNSPLHF TRBJ1-6 - TRBV30 -
TGTGCCACCAGTGATTTGCGGGAGGGCCCCGGGGAGACCCAGTACTTC CATSDLREGPGETQYF TRBJ2-5 - TRBV24-1 TRBD2
TGCAGTGCCTTACAATTCTGGGGGGAGAACACTGAAGCTTTCTTT CSALQFWGENTEAFF TRBJ1-1 few TRBV20-1 -
TGTGCCAGCAGCCAAGATGAGACTACACTCTTAGGGGAGCTGTTTTTT CASSQDETTLLGELFF TRBJ2-2 few TRBV3-1 -
TGTGCCAGCAGCCGGGGACCTACTAACAATGAGCAGTTCTTC CASSRGPTNNEQFF TRBJ2-1 - TRBV7-9 -
TGTGCCAGCAGCCTAAACACCGGACTAGCGGGAGAGGCGGATACGCAGTATTTT CASSLNTGLAGEADTQYF TRBJ2-3 many TRBV7-2 TRBD2
TGCGCCAGCAGCCAAGGACTAGCGGGCGGGGAGCTGTTTTTT CASSQGLAGGELFF TRBJ2-2 few TRBV4-1 TRBD2
TGTGCCAGCAGCGGGACTAGCGGGAGGGCCGCCTACAATGAGCAGTTCTTC CASSGTSGRAAYNEQFF TRBJ2-1 - TRBV2 TRBD2
TGCAGTGCTAGTGAGACCAGAGACTTTGAGCAGTACTTC CSASETRDFEQYF TRBJ2-7 many TRBV20-1 -
TGTGCCAGCTCACCCCACATGAACACTGAAGCTTTCTTT CASSPHMNTEAFF TRBJ1-1 many TRBV7-2 -
TGCAGTGCTAGAGAGTTTTACCGCCAAAGCTCCTACAATGAGCAGTTCTTC CSAREFYRQSSYNEQFF TRBJ2-1 few TRBV20-1 -
TGTGCCAGTAGAGAACTAGCGGGAGGGCAGACAGATACGCAGTATTTT CASRELAGGQTDTQYF TRBJ2-3 - TRBV19 TRBD2
TGTGCCAGCAGCTCTCGGGCTGGTAGCTCCTACAATGAGCAGTTCTTC CASSSRAGSSYNEQFF TRBJ2-1 many TRBV7-9 -
TGCGCCAGCGAGGAGCCGAACTACAATGAGCAGTTCTTC CASEEPNYNEQFF TRBJ2-1 - TRBV10-2 -
TGCAGTGCTAGTTGGGCGGTCTATGGCTACACCTTC CSASWAVYGYTF TRBJ1-2 many TRBV20-1 -
TGTGCCTGGAGTGTTGGGGCAGGGATCGATGAGCAGTTCTTC CAWSVGAGIDEQFF TRBJ2-1 many TRBV30 -
TGTGCCAGCAGCTTTCCAACAGTCACAGATACGCAGTATTTT CASSFPTVTDTQYF TRBJ2-3 many TRBV11-2 -
TGTGCCAGCAGTTACACATACCCCGGGGAGACCCAGTACTTC CASSYTYPGETQYF TRBJ2-5 many TRBV6-2/TRBV6-3 -
TGCAGTACCCTTGCATCGGGAACTAATGAAAAACTGTTTTTT CSTLASGTNEKLFF TRBJ1-4 few TRBV20-1 -
TGCGCCAGCAGCTTGAGTGCGGTTACGAACACCGGGGAGCTGTTTTTT CASSLSAVTNTGELFF TRBJ2-2 many TRBV5-1 -
TGCGCCAGCAGTGGGACGTCAACCTACGAGCAGTACTTC CASSGTSTYEQYF TRBJ2-7 once TRBV5-1 -
TGTGCCAGCGAAGGGGCCTTTAGGATCTCTAACTATGGCTACACCTTC CASEGAFRISNYGYTF TRBJ1-2 many TRBV2 -
TGTGCCAGTAGTACCACCAGCAATCAGCCCCAGCATTTT CASSTTSNQPQHF TRBJ1-5 few TRBV19 -
TGTGCCAGCAGTGGACTAGGTGGCTACACCTTC CASSGLGGYTF TRBJ1-2 many TRBV2 -
TGCAGTGCTAGAGTGTCACAGGGGGTTAGTACCGGGGAGCTGTTTTTT CSARVSQGVSTGELFF TRBJ2-2 many TRBV20-1 TRBD1
TGTGCCAGCAGCCCGAGGCCGACAGGGGCGAGCTCCTACGAGCAGTACTTC CASSPRPTGASSYEQYF TRBJ2-7 few TRBV9 TRBD1
TGTGCCAGCAGCACCCGCGATAGGGTCGATGAGCAGTTCTTC CASSTRDRVDEQFF TRBJ2-1 - TRBV7-6 -
TGTGCCAGCAGCGTAGGAATGGAAGCTTTCTTT CASSVGMEAFF TRBJ1-1 few TRBV9 -
TGTGCCTGGATCTTGGGGACAGTCTTCGGCACTAAAGCTTTCTTT CAWILGTVFGTKAFF TRBJ1-1 - TRBV30 TRBD1
TGCGCCAGCAGCTTTACTACGGGAGTTATCGAGCAGTACTTC CASSFTTGVIEQYF TRBJ2-7 many TRBV5-1 -
TGTGCCACCGATCCCGGGACAGGGGGCCGAAAGGATGGCTACACCTTC CATDPGTGGRKDGYTF TRBJ1-2 few TRBV6-1 TRBD1
TGTGCCAGCAGTTATTATGACTACGAGCAGTACTTC CASSYYDYEQYF TRBJ2-7 - TRBV6-2/TRBV6-3 -
TGTGCCAGCAGTGAACCGAGACTAGCGGGAGTGAATGAGCAGTTCTTC CASSEPRLAGVNEQFF TRBJ2-1 - TRBV25-1 TRBD2
TGCAGTGGGCAAACAGGGAACTATGGCTACACCTTC CSGQTGNYGYTF TRBJ1-2 many TRBV20-1 -
TGTGCCAGCGGACGCGGGGGAAACATTAACTATGGCTACACCTTC CASGRGGNINYGYTF TRBJ1-2 many TRBV28 -
TGTGCCAGCAGTTTATTGGAGGGCACTGAAGCTTTCTTT CASSLLEGTEAFF TRBJ1-1 many TRBV12-3/TRBV12-4 -
TGTGCCAGCAGCCAAGAAAGAATTAACTATGGCTACACCTTC CASSQERINYGYTF TRBJ1-2 - TRBV3-1 -
TGCGCCAGCAGAGATGCGGGAGGGCCCAACGAGCAGTACTTC CASRDAGGPNEQYF TRBJ2-7 few TRBV5-1 TRBD2
TGTGCCATCAGTGTTCAACAGGCAGATTCACCCCTCCACTTT CAISVQQADSPLHF TRBJ1-6 many TRBV10-3 -
TGTGCCAGCAGCCAGCAGGCTTCCACAGATGCGCAGTATTTT CASSQQASTDAQYF TRBJ2-3 many TRBV3-1 -
TGTGCCAGCAGCCCGAACTCGAACCATCGCGGTGAGCAGTTCTTC CASSPNSNHRGEQFF TRBJ2-1 many TRBV9 -
TGTGCCAGCAGCCCCCCCAGGGATTACGAGCAGTACTTC CASSPPRDYEQYF TRBJ2-7 many TRBV7-9 -
TGTGCCAGCAGCGTAGAGGGGACTACGCGGGAGAGGGAGCTGTTTTTT CASSVEGTTRERELFF TRBJ2-2 - TRBV9 TRBD2
TGTGCCAGCAGCCCACAGACAGACGCGGGACCTTATCCCGGGGAGCTGTTTTTT CASSPQTDAGPYPGELFF TRBJ2-2 many TRBV11-1 -
TGTGCCAGCAGTTACTCGGCCCGGGGTAGTCAGCCCCAGCATTTT CASSYSARGSQPQHF TRBJ1-5 few TRBV6-2/TRBV6-3 -
TGTGCCAGCAGTCCCCGAACAGGGAGGGGTGAAGCTTTCTTT CASSPRTGRGEAFF TRBJ1-1 many TRBV28 -
TGTGCCAGCAGTTTAAGGGGGACTAGCGGGGACCCCGGGGAGCTGTTTTTT CASSLRGTSGDPGELFF TRBJ2-2 few TRBV12-3/TRBV12-4 TRBD2
TGTGCCAGCAGCACGACTAGTCTCGAGCAGTACTTC CASSTTSLEQYF TRBJ2-7 many TRBV28 -
TGTGCCAGTAGTATCCCCAACTGGCGTGAAGCTTTCTTT CASSIPNWREAFF TRBJ1-1 few TRBV19 -
TGCGCCAGCAGCTGGATAGCGGGTCGATCCTACGAGCAGTACTTC CASSWIAGRSYEQYF TRBJ2-7 many TRBV4-1 TRBD2